The clone carrying this T cell receptor beta chain has a handful of counts. Its specificity is unknown. Using RNA template, CDR3s of TCR alpha and beta were amplified with iRepertoire arm-PCR. Tissue mRNA or PBMC total RNA, about 85-400 ng, went into one-step reverse transcription and amplification. TCRdb called the multiplex PCR reads again in MiXCR, with one record for every CDR3 protein. Of 170,000 or so distinct CDR3 sequences listed, roughly two fifths are singletons. The sample is drawn from a study of glioma-infiltrating T cells. Study-wide findings and caveats: Tissue-blood divergence was below expectation in non-neoplastic patients, above in gliomas. Very few CDR3 sequences were shared between tissue and blood.

The sequenced material came from glioma tissue, nonneoplastic brain tissue, or PBMCs (not recorded which). The sequence came from a human donor with low-grade glioma or glioblastoma, undergoing nonglioma brain surgery, or in good health (not recorded which).

The CDR3 DNA reads as TGTGCCAGCTCACTATCCTATACTCCGGGACAGGGTGCTGGCTACACCTTC. Translating it yields CASSLSYTPGQGAGYTF. V usage is TRBV18 and J usage is TRBJ1-2; 9 nucleotides agree with TRBD1. CDR3 size: 17 residues. From germline, CDR1 is KGHSH and CDR2 LQKENI. V dropped 4 bases and J dropped 7; count of bases not matched to a gene: 16.